This TCR beta chain derives from a study of blood T cell repertoires in COVID-19. The overall study: PBMCs, B-cell-depleted T cells, or T cells provided the cDNA or gDNA that made up the material.

V gave up 5 bases and J gave up 4 bases, with 15 bases separating them. The germline gives CDR1 SEHNR, CDR2 FQNEAQ (reference sequence). The CDR3 contains 15 residues. Authors' analysis steps: Counts of nucleated cells, estimated from reference gene primer amplification, were obtained. Profiling relied on immunoSEQ multiplex PCR, and the TCRdb table lists in-frame clones only, not all of them. For V, J and clone size, that table is used; D and trimming come from the DNA. The sample lists roughly 240,000 clones; about nine tenths were seen once. The sample taken for sequencing was PBMCs or T cells enriched from blood (not recorded which). V gene TRBV7-9 combines with J gene TRBJ2-1, with D uncertain. This receptor was identified in a woman in her thirties with acute COVID-19. The DNA of the CDR3 is TGTGCCAGCAGCCTAGTTCAAGCCTTATACAATGAGCAGTTCTTC. It translates to CASSLVQALYNEQFF.